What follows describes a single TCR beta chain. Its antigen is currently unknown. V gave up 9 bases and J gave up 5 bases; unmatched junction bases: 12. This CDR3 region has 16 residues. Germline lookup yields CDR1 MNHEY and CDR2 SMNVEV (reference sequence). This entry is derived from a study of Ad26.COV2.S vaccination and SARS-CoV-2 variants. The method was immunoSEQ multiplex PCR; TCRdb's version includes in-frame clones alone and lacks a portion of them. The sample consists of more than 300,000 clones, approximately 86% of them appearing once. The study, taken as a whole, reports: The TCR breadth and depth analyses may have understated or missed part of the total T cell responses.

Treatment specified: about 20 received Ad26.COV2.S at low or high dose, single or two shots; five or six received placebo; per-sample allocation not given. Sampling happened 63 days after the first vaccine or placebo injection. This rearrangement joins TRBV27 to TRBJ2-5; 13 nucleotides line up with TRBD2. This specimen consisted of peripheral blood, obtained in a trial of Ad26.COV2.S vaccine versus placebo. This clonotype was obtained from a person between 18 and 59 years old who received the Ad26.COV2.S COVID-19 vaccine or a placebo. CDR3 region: CARGLAGRGLFETQYF. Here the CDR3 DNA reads TGTGCCAGGGGACTAGCGGGGAGGGGGTTATTTGAGACCCAGTACTTC.